The 18 T cell receptor beta chains below all came from one sample that was sequenced in a study of spatial heterogeneity in lung cancer (dated by TCRdb to between 2018 and 2020). Library preparation used 5' RACE. The instrument given in TCRdb is NextSeq 500. TCRdb reran the public reads through fastp at Q25 and MiXCR, keeping productive beta chains. Entries are consolidated by CDR3 protein sequence, retaining the most common genes and DNA. The sample includes some 85,000 distinct CDR3 sequences, with approximately 20% observed a single time. The top ten clones comprise 6.2% of the sample. The time point label here, explained by the study, means: sample taken at primary tumor resection. Without any cell sorting, TCR sequencing was performed on whole RNA extracted either from tumor and nontumor lung tissue or from cryopreserved PBMC samples. Specimen: PBMCs, collected at surgery. These receptors all stem from a male donor with early-stage non-small cell lung cancer.

The table lists this clonotype with a few counts. The chain carries TRBV28 and TRBJ2-2, with TRBD1 as a possible D gene (7 bases). The CDR3 loop spans 13 amino acids. Trimming cost V 9 bases and J 5 bases, with 13 bases left between them. The germline CDR1 and CDR2 sequences are MDHEN and SYDVKM. DNA for the CDR3: TGTGCCAGTCGACAGGGAGGAACCGGGGAGCTGTTTTTT. Amino acid sequence: CASRQGGTGELFF.

This clonotype was seen a handful of times. The gene calls are TRBV20-1 and TRBJ2-2; no firm D call. CDR1 is DFQATT and CDR2 is SNEGSKA in the germline V gene (reference sequence). The CDR3 loop spans 14 amino acids. V dropped 0 bases and J dropped 4 bases, with 9 bases sitting between them. CDR3 nucleotide sequence: TGCAGTGCTAGAGATCAGATTGTCACCGGGGAGCTGTTTTTT. It yields the protein CSARDQIVTGELFF.

This rearrangement joins TRBV20-1 to TRBJ2-3; D is tentatively TRBD1 or TRBD2 (5 bases each). The V and J ends lost 2 bases and 1 base respectively, with 13 bases between them. CDR3 length: 15 residues. CDR1 is DFQATT, CDR2 SNEGSKA, per germline (reference sequence). The CDR3 loop reads CSARPLGARTDTQYF. In DNA, the CDR3 is TGCAGTGCTAGACCTCTCGGGGCCCGCACAGATACGCAGTATTTT.

This clonotype was seen a few times. One end of the junction fails to match germline, which may point to a read error. The chain links TRBV7-7 to TRBJ2-2; D may be TRBD2 (6 bases). This CDR3 is 14 amino acids long. CDR1 is SSHAT, CDR2 FNYEAQ, per germline (reference sequence). The CDR3 region is CASSLLALDGELFF. The CDR3 nucleotides read TGTGCTAGCAGCTTGCTAGCGCTGGACGGGGAGCTGTTTTTT.

The chain carries TRBV20-1 and TRBJ2-7; 7 nucleotides agree with TRBD2. Germline trimming cut 3 bases from V and 1 base from J; bases unmatched to any gene: 6. CDR1 DFQATT and CDR2 SNEGSKA come from the germline V gene (reference sequence). This CDR3 is 14 amino acids long. CDR3 protein: CSARRLADSYEQYF. CDR3 nucleotides: TGCAGTGCTAGGAGGCTAGCGGATTCCTACGAGCAGTACTTC.

Many counts were recorded for this clonotype. J is TRBJ1-2 and V is TRBV19; maybe TRBD1 (5 bases). In germline, CDR1 is LNHDA, CDR2 SQIVND (reference sequence). Trimming stripped 2 bases from V and 3 bases from J, with 10 bases between. The CDR3 loop spans 14 amino acids. The CDR3: CASSISTGDYGYTF. The CDR3 DNA follows: TGTGCCAGTAGTATATCGACGGGGGACTATGGCTACACCTTC.

This clonotype was detected only a few times. This chain uses TRBV28 with TRBJ1-2; TRBD1 matches 7 bases. The germline CDR1 and CDR2 sequences are MDHEN and SYDVKM. This CDR3 has 14 residues. Trimming removed 8 bases from V and 1 base from J; junction bases left unmatched: 7. CDR3 nucleotides: TGTGCCAGCTTAGGGGGCGCGCGTAACTATGGCTACACCTTC. This sequence encodes CASLGGARNYGYTF.

The table lists this clonotype with a few counts. V usage is TRBV4-2 and J usage is TRBJ2-1; D is perhaps TRBD2 (6 bases). V dropped 0 bases and J dropped 4 bases, with 19 bases sitting between them. Germline values: CDR1 LGHNA, CDR2 YNFKEQ. CDR3 size: 18 residues. CDR3 protein: CASSQDEGGVPPYNEQFF. DNA for the CDR3: TGTGCCAGCAGCCAAGACGAGGGCGGGGTCCCCCCATACAATGAGCAGTTCTTC.

This clonotype occurred a few times. The genes are TRBV5-1 and TRBJ2-7, with 9 positions matching TRBD1. The CDR3 length is 14 residues. Germline V CDR1 and CDR2: SGHRS, YFSETQ. After removal of 6 bases from V and 6 bases from J, the junction contained 10 bases not matched to a gene. CDR3 residues: CASTLAGQGREQYF. CDR3 nucleotide sequence: TGCGCCAGCACCCTTGCGGGACAGGGACGCGAGCAGTACTTC.

A few counts support this clonotype. The CDR3: CAWSPGARVYEQYF. CDR3 sequence (DNA): TGTGCCTGGAGTCCCGGGGCCAGGGTCTACGAGCAGTACTTC. The chain links TRBV30 to TRBJ2-7; either TRBD1 or TRBD2 may fit D (5 bases each). There are 14 residues in the CDR3. Germline CDR1 reads GTSNPN; CDR2 reads SVGIG (reference sequence). V dropped 2 bases and J dropped 3 bases, with 14 bases sitting between them.

J is TRBJ2-3 and V is TRBV29-1, with D uncertain. With 4 bases removed from V and 0 bases from J, the gap between germline ends came to 5 bases. The CDR3 covers 12 residues. Looked up from germline, CDR1 is SQVTM and CDR2 is ANQGSEA. CDR3 loop: CSVGYSTDTQYF. CDR3 in DNA: TGCAGCGTTGGATACAGCACAGATACGCAGTATTTT.

The rearrangement links TRBV11-2 to TRBJ2-5; D may be TRBD1 or TRBD2 (5 bases each). The CDR3 spans 13 residues. Deletions cut 7 bases from V and 7 bases from J, with 16 bases between. Germline V gene lookup returns CDR1 SGHAT and CDR2 FQNNGV. The CDR3 loop is CASMHLGERTQYF. DNA for the CDR3: TGTGCCAGCATGCATTTAGGGGAGAGGACCCAGTACTTC.

This clonotype was recorded a few times. The gene calls are TRBV5-1 and TRBJ1-4; 8 nucleotides match TRBD1. Per the germline V gene, CDR1 is SGHRS and CDR2 is YFSETQ. The CDR3 covers 14 residues. The ends lost 3 bases at V and 8 bases at J; junction bases unmatched: 6. Written as DNA, the CDR3 is TGCGCCAGCAGCTGGACAGGGTCAGGAGAAAAACTGTTTTTT. This encodes CASSWTGSGEKLFF.

The chain has TRBV29-1 and TRBJ2-2; 13 bases fit TRBD2. The CDR3 is 17 amino acids. The germline V gene has CDR1 SQVTM and CDR2 ANQGSEA. V gave up 4 bases and J gave up 0 bases; unmatched junction bases: 5. CDR3 bases: TGCAGCGTTGCCGGGACTAGCGGGGAAACGAACACCGGGGAGCTGTTTTTT. Protein sequence: CSVAGTSGETNTGELFF.

This clonotype was observed a few times. This sequence joins TRBV9 and TRBJ2-7, with a possible D match to TRBD2 (5 bases). The V and J ends lost 3 bases and 4 bases respectively, with 8 bases between them. Germline V lookup: CDR1 SGDLS, CDR2 YYNGEE. The CDR3 length is 12 residues. CDR3 region: CASSATGYEQYF. The DNA for the CDR3 is TGTGCCAGCAGCGCGACGGGGTACGAGCAGTACTTC.

The genes are TRBV20-1 and TRBJ2-7, with D perhaps being TRBD1 or TRBD2 (5 bases each). V lost 5 bases and J lost 1, with 15 bases in between. The germline CDR1 and CDR2 sequences are DFQATT and SNEGSKA (reference sequence). The CDR3 extends over 14 amino acids. CDR3 in amino acids: CSAVLGAQSYEQYF. The CDR3, as DNA: TGCAGTGCTGTACTAGGGGCCCAATCCTACGAGCAGTACTTC.

The chain links TRBV9 to TRBJ2-7, with 9 positions matching TRBD1. There are 15 residues in the CDR3. With 1 base clipped from V and 3 bases from J, the junction kept 5 bases outside the gene matches. In germline, CDR1 is SGDLS, CDR2 YYNGEE. CDR3 nucleotides: TGTGCCAGCAGCGTAACGGGACAGGGTAACTACGAGCAGTACTTC. Residues: CASSVTGQGNYEQYF.

This clonotype was observed at least ten times. The rearrangement joins TRBV18 to TRBJ2-7; D call uncertain. Germline values: CDR1 KGHSH, CDR2 LQKENI. CDR3 length equals 13 residues. Trimming stripped 4 bases from V and 7 bases from J, with 14 bases between. Here the CDR3 reads CASSRSGLEEQYF. CDR3 coding DNA: TGTGCCAGCTCACGGTCCGGATTGGAAGAGCAGTACTTC.